Detailed here is one T cell receptor beta chain. The junction differs from germline at one of its ends, possibly a read error. The CDR3 sequence is 14 residues long. CDR1 is SGHRS and CDR2 is YFSETQ in the germline V gene. The protocol was immunoSEQ multiplex PCR, while the TCRdb copy is restricted to in-frame clones and leaves out a portion. Found here are approximately 88,000 clones, more than 85% of them singletons; the top ten hold around 1%. The data were obtained in a study of control samples from healthy donors and cancer patients. The receptor comes from a woman in her thirties in good health. The V call is TRBV5-1, the J call TRBJ1-1; 7 bases are a match to TRBD1. The specimen sequenced was blood. CDR3 loop: CASRLDRSPGGAFF. CDR3 DNA: TGCGCCAGCAGGTTGGACAGGAGCCCAGGGGGAGCTTTCTTT. Using reference TRBV5-1 and TRBJ1-1 for the parts outside the CDR3, the full variable domain is KAGVTQTPRYLIKTRGQQVTLSCSPISGHRSVSWYQQTPGQGLQFLFEYFSETQRNKGNFPGRFSGRQFSNSRSEMNVSTLELGDSALYLCASRLDRSPGGAFFGQGTRLTVV.